Following are 8 T cell receptor beta chains from one sample sequenced in a study of OX40 agonist ivuxolimab in advanced cancers. Libraries were prepared by immunoSEQ multiplex PCR; TCRdb keeps only in-frame clonotypes and omits some of them. The table records about 15,000 clones, 50% to 75% of them present only once. This sample comprised CD4+ or CD8+ T cells sorted from blood, obtained in a trial of the OX40 agonist ivuxolimab. The receptor source for this set is an adult with an advanced solid tumor such as melanoma, head and neck, liver or kidney cancer.

The rearrangement uses TRBV5-1 and TRBJ2-2; D not resolved. From germline, CDR1 is SGHRS and CDR2 YFSETQ. The ends were cut back, 1 base at V and 0 bases at J, with 10 bases in the middle. The CDR3 contains 16 residues. The CDR3 reads CASSLRAEANTGELFF. Written as DNA, the CDR3 is TGCGCCAGCAGCTTGAGGGCAGAGGCGAACACCGGGGAGCTGTTTTTT.

This sequence joins TRBV9 and TRBJ2-3; TRBD1 is a possible D gene (5 bases). Trimming stripped 3 bases from V and 2 bases from J, with 13 bases between. CDR3 length equals 15 residues. Germline CDR1 and CDR2: SGDLS and YYNGEE. The CDR3 nucleotides read TGTGCCAGCAGCGGGGGCGGCAGGGCCACAGATACGCAGTATTTT. Residues: CASSGGGRATDTQYF.

This clone was seen a few times. This chain joins TRBV28 and TRBJ2-6; D uncertain. CDR1 is MDHEN and CDR2 is SYDVKM in the germline V gene. This CDR3 spans 15 amino acids. V lost 5 bases, J lost 0 bases, and 8 bases lay in between. The CDR3 loop is CASSPPPSGANVLTF. DNA for the CDR3: TGTGCCAGCAGTCCACCCCCCTCTGGGGCCAACGTCCTGACTTTC.

The chain links TRBV7-8 to TRBJ2-7; TRBD2 matches at 7 bases. Trimming cost V 1 base and J 6 bases; bases outside gene matches: 6. The CDR3 is made up of 14 amino acids. Germline V CDR1 and CDR2: SGHVS, FQNEAQ. The CDR3 here is CASSLGGGSGEQYF. The CDR3 DNA is TGTGCCAGCAGCTTAGGGGGGGGGTCCGGCGAGCAGTACTTC.

In this sample, this clone turned up a few times. This chain connects TRBV4-1 to TRBJ2-1; 13 nucleotides agree with TRBD2. Germline V gene sequence: CDR1 MGHRA, CDR2 YSYEKL. Trimming took 4 bases from V and 1 from J; bases not matched to a gene: 7. The CDR3 sequence is 18 residues long. This chain's CDR3 is CASSLTSGGAGSYNEQFF. In nucleotides, the CDR3 is TGCGCCAGCAGCCTAACTAGCGGGGGGGCCGGATCCTACAATGAGCAGTTCTTC.

The V call is TRBV29-1, the J call TRBJ2-2; D might be TRBD2 (5 bases). The CDR3 has 14 residues. The ends were cut back, 4 bases at V and 0 bases at J, with 9 bases in the middle. Germline loops: CDR1 SQVTM, CDR2 ANQGSEA. CDR3 region: CSVVEGSNTGELFF. CDR3 sequence (DNA): TGCAGCGTTGTTGAGGGTTCGAACACCGGGGAGCTGTTTTTT.

This clone was counted between two and nine times. The chain uses TRBV19 and TRBJ2-3; tentative D call: TRBD2 (5 bases). Between the trimmed V and J ends, which lost 3 bases and 2 bases, there was a span of 9 bases. The CDR3 is 14 residues long. The V gene's germline CDR1 is LNHDA and CDR2 SQIVND (reference sequence). CDR3 nucleotides: TGTGCCAGTAGTATTGGACTGTACACAGATACGCAGTATTTT. Translated, it gives CASSIGLYTDTQYF.

The chain is built from TRBV6-5 and TRBJ2-1; D is unclear. Trimming took off 8 bases at V and 4 bases at J, with 3 bases between the two ends. In germline, CDR1 is MNHEY, CDR2 SVGAGI. CDR3 size: 10 residues. The CDR3 nucleotides are TGTGCCAGCGGGTACAATGAGCAGTTCTTC. Translating it yields CASGYNEQFF.